Each of the 12 T cell receptor beta chains below was sequenced from the same sample in a study of Graves' ophthalmopathy and Graves' hyperthyroidism. Transcripts of RNA were the source for amplifying TCR beta CDR3 regions. First-round RT-PCR employed HTBI primers, with a second-round multiplex PCR after it. From the multiplex PCR reads, TCRdb called clonotypes with MiXCR, one entry per CDR3 protein. This table has almost 750,000 distinct CDR3 sequences, 35% to 50% appearing once. Input material: peripheral blood. All receptors derive from an adult man with Graves' ophthalmopathy.

This clonotype is a singleton in its sample. Germline is not matched at one junction end, which may reflect a read error. The chain is built from TRBV7-9 and TRBJ2-7; D not certain. The CDR3 has 11 amino acids. CDR1 is SEHNR and CDR2 is FQNEAQ in the germline V gene (reference sequence). CDR3 nucleotide sequence: TGTGCCAGCAGCTCAACCTACGAGCGGTACTTC. Residues: CASSSTYERYF.

CDR3 nucleotides: TGCAGTGCTAGGGCTTGCCGCACTGAAGCTTTCTTT. Its protein is CSARACRTEAFF. The genes are TRBV20-1 and TRBJ1-1; D gene ambiguous. CDR3 length: 12 residues. Germline V gene sequence: CDR1 DFQATT, CDR2 SNEGSKA (reference sequence). Trimming stripped 3 bases from V and 4 bases from J, with 9 bases between.

CDR3 region: CASSPGQIQYF. The DNA of the CDR3 is TGTGCCAGCAGCCCGGGACAGATCCAGTACTTC. The chain has TRBV5-4 and TRBJ2-5; 7 positions match TRBD1. Germline loops: CDR1 SGHNT, CDR2 YYREEE (reference sequence). This CDR3 region has 11 residues. The J segment lost 10 bases and the V segment lost 4 bases, leaving 4 bases of the junction unmatched.

This chain's CDR3 is CASSLKTITYEQYF. In nucleotides, the CDR3 is TGTGCCAGCAGCCTAAAAACTATTACCTACGAGCAGTACTTC. The chain carries TRBV7-8 and TRBJ2-7; D is unresolved. The CDR3 spans 14 residues. The germline CDR1 and CDR2 sequences are SGHVS and FQNEAQ. Trimming took 5 bases from V and 2 from J, leaving 13 bases between them. Drawing the rest from reference TRBV7-8 and TRBJ2-7, the complete variable domain is GAGVSQSPRYKVAKRGQDVALRCDPISGHVSLFWYQQALGQGPEFLTYFQNEAQLDKSGLPSDRFFAERPEGSVSTLKIQRTQQEDSAVYLCASSLKTITYEQYFGPGTRLTVT.

The CDR3 nucleotides are TGTGCCAGCAGTCCGTACAGTTCAGGGGGACGGTACGAGCAGTACTTC. This sequence encodes CASSPYSSGGRYEQYF. The chain has TRBV2 and TRBJ2-7; TRBD1 agrees at 7 bases. Germline lookup yields CDR1 SNHLY and CDR2 FYNNEI. The CDR3 is made up of 16 amino acids. The V and J ends lost 5 bases and 4 bases, in that order; junction bases with no gene match: 14.

The J gene is TRBJ2-7, the V gene TRBV7-9; D may be TRBD1 or TRBD2 (5 bases each). Germline CDR1 is SEHNR and CDR2 is FQNEAQ (reference sequence). V lost 4 bases and J lost 7, with 23 bases in between. The CDR3 is made up of 16 amino acids. The CDR3 sequence is CASSSTSGHSTEEQYF. CDR3 DNA: TGTGCCAGCAGCTCGACCTCGGGGCATTCTACGGAGGAGCAGTACTTC.

Remarks on this clonotype: With a much larger clone just one base away, this may be a read error. This chain links TRBV6-5 with TRBJ2-7; D possibly corresponds to TRBD1 (6 bases). The CDR3 totals 14 residues. The germline V gene has CDR1 MNHEY and CDR2 SVGAGI. The CDR3 reads CASSNRVTLYKQYF. The CDR3 DNA reads as TGTGCCAGCAGTAACAGGGTGACCCTCTACAAGCAGTACTTC.

This clonotype has just a few counts. The V call is TRBV25-1, the J call TRBJ2-2; a weak D match, TRBD1 (5 bases). Germline CDR1 is MGHDK and CDR2 is SYGVNS. The length of the CDR3 is 14 residues. The ends were cut back, 5 bases at V and 2 bases at J, with 9 bases in the middle. Written as DNA, the CDR3 is TGTGCCAGCAGTTACGGACACAACACCGGGGAGCTGTTTTTT. It yields the protein CASSYGHNTGELFF.

The table lists this clonotype with many counts. The V call is TRBV7-2, the J call TRBJ2-7; perhaps TRBD2 as D (5 bases). Germline CDR1 reads SGHTA; CDR2 reads FQGNSA. The CDR3 length is 15 residues. Trimming took 5 bases from V and 1 from J, leaving 15 bases between them. CDR3 loop: CASSTSARFSYEQYF. CDR3 sequence (DNA): TGTGCCAGCAGCACTAGTGCCAGATTTTCCTACGAGCAGTACTTC.

The chain links TRBV7-9 to TRBJ1-4, with D perhaps matching TRBD1 (6 bases). This CDR3 contains 15 residues. Germline V gene lookup returns CDR1 SEHNR and CDR2 FQNEAQ (reference sequence). V lost 5 bases to trimming and J lost 6 bases, with 16 bases between them. As DNA, the CDR3 is TGTGCCAGCAGCACCGGGACAAATGGGGATGAAAAACTGTTTTTT. It encodes CASSTGTNGDEKLFF.

The rearrangement links TRBV29-1 to TRBJ1-1; the match to TRBD1 covers 7 bases. The V gene end was trimmed by 5 bases and the J gene end by 1 base; junction bases not matched to a gene: 4. This CDR3 comprises 13 residues. The germline V gene has CDR1 SQVTM and CDR2 ANQGSEA. CDR3: CSVHGTANTEAFF. CDR3 DNA sequence: TGCAGCGTTCATGGGACAGCGAACACTGAAGCTTTCTTT. Based on the CDR3 plus reference TRBV29-1 and TRBJ1-1, the full variable domain is SAVISQKPSRDICQRGTSLTIQCQVDSQVTMMFWYRQQPGQSLTLIATANQGSEATYESGFVIDKFPISRPNLTFSTLTVSNMSPEDSSIYLCSVHGTANTEAFFGQGTRLTVV.

This clonotype was recorded many times. The chain links TRBV10-3 to TRBJ2-7; 9 nucleotides match TRBD1. Germline V gene lookup returns CDR1 ENHRY and CDR2 SYGVKD. CDR3 length: 13 residues. V shed 10 bases, J shed 2 bases, and the junction held 6 bases outside the gene matches. The CDR3 sequence is CATKGTGPYEQYF. CDR3 DNA sequence: TGTGCCACCAAAGGGACAGGGCCCTACGAGCAGTACTTC.